This T cell receptor beta chain derives from a study of blood T cell repertoires in COVID-19. About the research overall: The analysed material was cDNA or gDNA that came from T cells, B-cell-depleted T cells, or PBMCs.

Repertoires were generated with immunoSEQ multiplex PCR, while TCRdb's copy carries only in-frame clones and drops some. The repertoire holds roughly 290,000 clones, with 75% to 90% as singletons. The germline V gene has CDR1 SGHNT and CDR2 YENEEA. There are 16 residues in the CDR3. With V trimmed by 5 bases and J by 2 bases, 6 bases remained unmatched. V usage is TRBV11-3 and J usage is TRBJ2-3; 11 bases fit TRBD2. This sequence was found in a man aged 30 to 45 with acute or convalescent COVID-19. Sequenced sample: peripheral blood. Written as DNA, the CDR3 is TGTGCCAGCAGCGTGGGACTAGCGGTGACCACAGATACGCAGTATTTT. Amino acids: CASSVGLAVTTDTQYF.